This T cell receptor (beta chain) was observed in a study of cytotoxic CD8 clonotypes in ibrutinib-treated CLL. General study results and limits: The public clonotypes identified were infrequent and showed contraction or stability on treatment.

Profiling relied on immunoSEQ multiplex PCR, and the TCRdb table lists in-frame clones only, not all of them. The table has tens of thousands of clones, 86% seen once. Comment on this clone: The target antigen is unknown.

The material was PBMCs, obtained before ibrutinib treatment. The receptor's source is a human donor with chronic lymphocytic leukemia.

The CDR3 bases are TGCGCCAGCAGCCCCGGACACGGCTCGGGAAACACCATATATTTT. It specifies CASSPGHGSGNTIYF. The V gene is TRBV5-1, the J gene TRBJ1-3, with a weak D call TRBD1 (5 bases). The CDR3 consists of 15 residues. Germline V gene lookup returns CDR1 SGHRS and CDR2 YFSETQ. The V gene lost 4 bases and the J gene lost 4 bases, with 15 bases spanning the gap.